This T cell receptor beta chain was observed in a study of T cell responses to AZD1222 COVID-19 vaccine. The overall study: Recipients boosted at about 4 weeks or about 12 weeks are pooled.

TCRdb's table, derived via immunoSEQ multiplex PCR, lists solely in-frame clones and lacks some. Of approximately 110,000 clones listed, under 90% are singletons. To note about this clone: Its antigen is undetermined.

Overall study results and limits: Nearly half of spike-specific TCRs reportedly go after variant regions that carry no mutations. It should be noted that donors were predominantly white British and more often female, and clonal diversity was possibly underestimated. Distributed over spike, vaccine-associated CD4 TCRs predominated at 160-218 and 743-854.

The sequence was collected from an adult in good health. The sequencing here drew on peripheral blood, taken on day 0 of AZD1222 vaccination.

The chain's CDR3 is CASSSMTSGTYEQYF. The CDR3 DNA reads TGTGCCAGCAGTTCCATGACTAGCGGGACCTACGAGCAGTACTTC. The chain joins TRBV2 to TRBJ2-7; TRBD2 matches 11 bases. The CDR3 runs to 15 residues. The V gene end was trimmed by 5 bases and the J gene end by 2 bases; junction bases not matched to a gene: 5. Germline CDR1 and CDR2: SNHLY and FYNNEI.